A single sample gave rise to the 6 T cell receptor beta chains below, sequenced in a study of blood T cells in healthy people across ages. A second PCR of 7 to 11 cycles used a sample-barcoded 5' primer and a J-beta primer mix. MiXCR was run by TCRdb on the 5' RACE reads, yielding one entry per CDR3 protein. The sample holds roughly 900,000 distinct CDR3 sequences; more than 25% are singletons and the top ten take roughly 17%. Sequenced sample: blood. These receptor sequences come from a woman older than 75 in good health.

This clonotype was seen repeatedly, ten times or more. The chain uses TRBV4-2 and TRBJ2-5; 11 positions match TRBD2. Germline loops: CDR1 LGHNA, CDR2 YNFKEQ. V trimming: 0 bases; J trimming: 5 bases; junction bases outside the gene matches: 11. The CDR3 covers 18 residues. CDR3: CASSQETVSGGAGETQYF. Here the CDR3 DNA reads TGTGCCAGCAGCCAAGAGACCGTTAGCGGGGGGGCCGGGGAGACCCAGTACTTC.

Many counts were recorded for this clonotype. The chain combines TRBV18 with TRBJ2-7; 7 positions match TRBD2. The CDR3 runs 13 residues. The V gene's germline CDR1 is KGHSH and CDR2 LQKENI. Germline trimming cut 6 bases from V and 5 bases from J; bases unmatched to any gene: 7. The CDR3 spells CASSNRRGDEQYF. The CDR3, as DNA: TGTGCCAGCTCCAACCGCCGGGGGGACGAGCAGTACTTC. Full variable domain (missing parts from reference TRBV18 and TRBJ2-7): NAGVMQNPRHLVRRRGQEARLRCSPMKGHSHVYWYRQLPEEGLKFMVYLQKENIIDESGMPKERFSAEFPKEGPSILRIQQVVRGDSAAYFCASSNRRGDEQYFGPGTRLTVT.

The chain has TRBV7-2 and TRBJ1-3, with D tentatively TRBD1 (5 bases). This CDR3 contains 16 residues. The germline V gene encodes CDR1 SGHTA and CDR2 FQGNSA. V gave up 5 bases and J gave up 0 bases, with 14 bases separating them. The CDR3 reads CASSLGTGSSGNTIYF. The CDR3 nucleotides are TGTGCCAGCAGCCTTGGGACGGGCAGCTCTGGAAACACCATATATTTT.

This chain connects TRBV20-1 to TRBJ1-1, with 9 positions matching TRBD1. The CDR3 is 15 residues long. V was clipped by 3 bases and J by 3 bases; unmatched bases: 8. Germline values: CDR1 DFQATT, CDR2 SNEGSKA (reference sequence). The CDR3 DNA sequence: TGCAGTGCTAGTGGTCCGGGACAGGGTGACACTGAAGCTTTCTTT. Translation: CSASGPGQGDTEAFF.

With respect to this clonotype: At one end, the junction sequence differs from germline, possibly due to a read error. The chain's CDR3 is CASSLTETGARMYGYPF. The CDR3 bases are TGTGCCAGCAGCTTAACTGAGACAGGGGCTCGAATGTATGGCTACCCCTTC. This chain joins TRBV7-9 and TRBJ1-2; 8 bases agree with TRBD1. The CDR3 has 17 amino acids. Germline assignment: CDR1 SEHNR and CDR2 FQNEAQ (reference sequence).

This clonotype was seen ten or more times. The chain couples TRBV10-3 to TRBJ1-6, with a weak D call TRBD1 (6 bases). V lost 10 bases to trimming and J lost 5 bases, with 12 bases between them. The germline V gene encodes CDR1 ENHRY and CDR2 SYGVKD. CDR3 size: 13 residues. This CDR3 is CASTGTNNSPLHF. The CDR3 bases are TGTGCCAGCACCGGGACAAATAATTCACCCCTCCACTTT.